Below are 27 T cell receptor beta chains sequenced from a single sample in a study of shared clonotypes between healthy human individuals. Assay used: immunoSEQ multiplex PCR; TCRdb lists only in-frame clones, some missing. The repertoire includes about 710,000 clones, roughly 72% of them detected once, and about 1.8% sits in the top ten. Sequenced: memory CD4+ T cells sorted from blood. Subset: CD45RA-negative fraction. All receptors derive from a woman in her twenties or thirties in good health.

The genes are TRBV9 and TRBJ2-3, with D possibly TRBD1 on 5 matching bases. From germline, CDR1 is SGDLS and CDR2 YYNGEE. This CDR3 contains 14 residues. Deletions cut 4 bases from V and 6 bases from J, with 15 bases between. The CDR3 spells CASSWKQGSDTQYF. The CDR3, as DNA: TGTGCCAGCAGCTGGAAGCAGGGATCTGATACGCAGTATTTT.

The rearrangement links TRBV6-1 to TRBJ2-3, with TRBD1 matching 7 bases. V lost 2 bases to trimming and J lost 1 base; unmatched junction nucleotides: 9. The CDR3 sequence is 17 residues long. Germline CDR1 is MNHNS and CDR2 is SASEGT. The CDR3 DNA reads as TGTGCCAGCAGTGAAACAAGGGGGCCCTGGGGCACAGATACGCAGTATTTT. This translates into CASSETRGPWGTDTQYF.

The gene calls are TRBV28 and TRBJ2-7, with 9 bases matching TRBD1. J lost 3 bases, V lost 1 base, and 4 bases had no gene match. There are 15 residues in the CDR3. The germline V gene encodes CDR1 MDHEN and CDR2 SYDVKM. The CDR3 DNA reads as TGTGCCAGCAGTTTATTGACAGGGGGGCTCTACGAGCAGTACTTC. Amino acid sequence: CASSLLTGGLYEQYF.

The chain carries TRBV7-9 and TRBJ1-1; TRBD1 is a possible D gene (6 bases). CDR3 length: 14 residues. Trimming shortened V by 5 bases and J by 4 bases, and 14 bases separated the two germline ends. Germline values: CDR1 SEHNR, CDR2 FQNEAQ (reference sequence). Here the CDR3 DNA reads TGTGCCAGCAGCCTAAGCCGAGGGGGCACTGAAGCTTTCTTT. The encoded protein is CASSLSRGGTEAFF. The entire variable domain, with the rest obtained from reference TRBV7-9 and TRBJ1-1, is as follows: DTGVSQNPRHKITKRGQNVTFRCDPISEHNRLYWYRQTLGQGPEFLTYFQNEAQLEKSRLLSDRFSAERPKGSFSTLEIQRTEQGDSAMYLCASSLSRGGTEAFFGQGTRLTVV.

The rearrangement joins TRBV28 to TRBJ2-5; 10 bases fit TRBD1. The CDR3 is 15 amino acids. The V gene end was trimmed by 6 bases and the J gene end by 4 bases; junction bases not matched to a gene: 8. Germline CDR1 MDHEN, CDR2 SYDVKM. The CDR3 nucleotides read TGTGCCAGCAGCCGCGGGGGGACAGGGGTAGAGACCCAGTACTTC. Amino acid sequence: CASSRGGTGVETQYF.

This clone has ten or more counts. This sequence joins TRBV6-1 and TRBJ2-7, with unresolved D. Germline CDR1 is MNHNS and CDR2 is SASEGT. This CDR3 has 13 residues. V shed 6 bases and J shed 1 base, with 10 bases lying between them. The CDR3 DNA sequence: TGTGCCAGCAGGCCAGGCCAATCCTACGAGCAGTACTTC. Amino acid sequence: CASRPGQSYEQYF.

The chain joins TRBV5-1 to TRBJ1-2, with unresolved D. CDR1 SGHRS and CDR2 YFSETQ come from the germline V gene. This CDR3 comprises 14 residues. The V and J ends lost 0 bases and 3 bases respectively, with 9 bases between them. CDR3 in DNA: TGCGCCAGCAGCTTGGACACAGCTGACTATGGCTACACCTTC. Protein: CASSLDTADYGYTF.

The V and J genes are TRBV27 and TRBJ2-7; TRBD2 is a possible D gene (6 bases). This CDR3 contains 16 residues. Germline V lookup: CDR1 MNHEY, CDR2 SMNVEV (reference sequence). Between the trimmed V and J ends, which lost 5 bases and 0 bases, there was a span of 17 bases. Here the CDR3 reads CASSQRVAGPSYEQYF. CDR3 sequence (DNA): TGTGCCAGCAGTCAACGGGTCGCGGGACCCTCCTACGAGCAGTACTTC.

V and J are TRBV11-2 and TRBJ1-5, with D unresolved. Germline-derived CDR1 and CDR2 are SGHAT and FQNNGV. The V end was cut by 2 bases, the J end by 3 bases, with 14 bases between. The CDR3 extends over 16 amino acids. The CDR3 DNA reads as TGTGCCAGCAGCTTATTGGTCGGCAGCAACAATCAGCCCCAGCATTTT. This sequence encodes CASSLLVGSNNQPQHF.

The gene calls are TRBV4-1 and TRBJ2-7; TRBD1 agrees at 7 bases. The V gene's germline CDR1 is MGHRA and CDR2 YSYEKL. V was clipped by 0 bases and J by 1 base; unmatched bases: 9. This CDR3 has 17 amino acids. DNA of the CDR3: TGCGCCAGCAGCCAAGATGGGCTGAGGGACAGATCCTACGAGCAGTACTTC. This sequence encodes CASSQDGLRDRSYEQYF.

V gene TRBV28 combines with J gene TRBJ2-5; possibly TRBD1 for D (6 bases). Looked up from germline, CDR1 is MDHEN and CDR2 is SYDVKM. This CDR3 is 15 amino acids long. The V end lost 2 bases, the J end lost 5 bases, and 15 bases lay between the germline ends. The CDR3: CASSLPGVSRETQYF. The CDR3 DNA reads as TGTGCCAGCAGTTTACCAGGGGTTTCGAGGGAGACCCAGTACTTC.

This clone was observed a few times. The chain is built from TRBV7-7 and TRBJ2-1; either TRBD1 or TRBD2 may fit D (5 bases each). Germline V gene lookup returns CDR1 SSHAT and CDR2 FNYEAQ (reference sequence). The CDR3 is 13 residues long. With 4 bases removed from V and 7 bases from J, the gap between germline ends came to 11 bases. Here the CDR3 reads CASSSQGVNEQFF. CDR3 DNA sequence: TGTGCCAGCAGCTCCCAGGGAGTGAATGAGCAGTTCTTC.

The chain is built from TRBV7-2 and TRBJ2-7; TRBD1 is a possible D gene (5 bases). CDR1 and CDR2 (germline): SGHTA, FQGNSA. The length of the CDR3 is 15 residues. With 5 bases removed from V and 6 bases from J, the gap between germline ends came to 20 bases. Written as DNA, the CDR3 is TGTGCCAGCAGCCCCCAACCAGGGCGCTCCACCGAGCAGTACTTC. Encoded protein: CASSPQPGRSTEQYF.

This clone occurred once. The chain employs TRBV6-4 and TRBJ1-5; D ambiguous. The germline gives CDR1 MRHNA, CDR2 SNTAGT. This CDR3 comprises 13 residues. Trimming removed 2 bases from V and 6 bases from J, with 8 bases in between. The CDR3: CASSDDGRQPQHF. CDR3 sequence (DNA): TGTGCCAGCAGTGACGATGGGCGTCAGCCCCAGCATTTT.

This clone occurred a few times. The CDR3 is CAWASEGYGYTF. The DNA for the CDR3 is TGTGCCTGGGCCTCCGAAGGCTATGGCTACACCTTC. V gene TRBV30 combines with J gene TRBJ1-2; D is ambiguous. This CDR3 has 12 residues. Germline CDR1 GTSNPN, CDR2 SVGIG (reference sequence). V was cut by 5 bases and J by 4 bases, with 11 bases left in between.

The sample holds one count of this clone. The rearrangement uses TRBV28 and TRBJ1-2, with TRBD1 as a possible D gene (5 bases). The V gene lost 3 bases and the J gene lost 8 bases, with 19 bases spanning the gap. Germline V CDR1 and CDR2: MDHEN, SYDVKM. The CDR3 runs to 15 residues. In DNA, the CDR3 is TGTGCCAGCAGTTTTCCCCCCGGGGCCGGGGGGGGCTACACCTTC. It encodes CASSFPPGAGGGYTF.

Here the CDR3 DNA reads TGTGCCAGCAGTGAAGCCACTAGCGGGAGGACCTACGAGCAGTACTTC. This encodes CASSEATSGRTYEQYF. This chain joins TRBV6-1 and TRBJ2-7, with 12 bases lining up with TRBD2. The J segment lost 2 bases and the V segment lost 0 bases, leaving 2 bases of the junction unmatched. The length of the CDR3 is 16 residues. The germline V gene encodes CDR1 MNHNS and CDR2 SASEGT.

This clone was observed a few times. The rearrangement links TRBV28 to TRBJ1-5; a possible D gene is TRBD1 (5 bases). The CDR3 extends over 14 amino acids. Looked up from germline, CDR1 is MDHEN and CDR2 is SYDVKM. V was trimmed by 6 bases and J by 5 bases, leaving 14 bases between them. The CDR3 loop is CASSPLWGYQPQHF. In DNA, the CDR3 is TGTGCCAGCAGCCCACTGTGGGGGTATCAGCCCCAGCATTTT. The entire variable domain, with the rest obtained from reference TRBV28 and TRBJ1-5, is as follows: DVKVTQSSRYLVKRTGEKVFLECVQDMDHENMFWYRQDPGLGLRLIYFSYDVKMKEKGDIPEGYSVSREKKERFSLILESASTNQTSMYLCASSPLWGYQPQHFGDGTRLSIL.

This rearrangement joins TRBV7-2 to TRBJ1-3; a weak D match, TRBD1 (6 bases). Germline V lookup: CDR1 SGHTA, CDR2 FQGNSA. Trimming cost V 5 bases and J 4 bases, with 18 bases left between them. The CDR3 spans 16 residues. In DNA form, the CDR3 reads TGTGCCAGCAGCCGAGCGGGGGGGCGTTTGGGAAACACCATATATTTT. The encoded protein is CASSRAGGRLGNTIYF.

The V call is TRBV7-2, the J call TRBJ2-7; no firm D call. The CDR3 loop spans 14 amino acids. V was clipped by 4 bases and J by 2 bases, with 12 bases between them. Per the germline V gene, CDR1 is SGHTA and CDR2 is FQGNSA. The DNA of the CDR3 is TGTGCCAGCAGCTCCGCCAGCGCTCCCTACGAGCAGTACTTC. This gives the protein CASSSASAPYEQYF.

This clone was found many times. This chain uses TRBV2 with TRBJ1-6; 11 positions match TRBD1. The germline V gene has CDR1 SNHLY and CDR2 FYNNEI. The CDR3 extends over 15 amino acids. Trimming cost V 6 bases and J 8 bases; bases outside gene matches: 6. The CDR3 loop is CASRRTGGLDSPLHF. In nucleotides, the CDR3 is TGTGCCAGCAGGAGGACAGGGGGCTTGGATTCACCCCTCCACTTT. The full variable domain, in which reference TRBV2 and TRBJ1-6 provide the parts outside the CDR3, is EPEVTQTPSHQVTQMGQEVILRCVPISNHLYFYWYRQILGQKVEFLVSFYNNEISEKSEIFDDQFSVERPDGSNFTLKIRSTKLEDSAMYFCASRRTGGLDSPLHFGNGTRLTVT.

The chain joins TRBV5-1 to TRBJ1-3; D not resolved. The germline V gene encodes CDR1 SGHRS and CDR2 YFSETQ. Trimming removed 4 bases from V and 4 bases from J, with 6 bases in between. The CDR3 sequence is 12 residues long. DNA of the CDR3: TGCGCCAGCAGCCGAGACGGAAACACCATATATTTT. Translating it yields CASSRDGNTIYF.

This clone has only one observation. The chain links TRBV5-1 to TRBJ2-7; tentatively, D is TRBD1 (6 bases). V was shortened by 4 bases and J by 3 bases, with 11 bases between the two germline ends. CDR1 and CDR2 (germline): SGHRS, YFSETQ. CDR3 size: 13 residues. CDR3 nucleotide sequence: TGCGCCAGCAGCGGATTACAGGGCTACGAGCAGTACTTC. Its translation: CASSGLQGYEQYF.

CDR3 loop: CASSPLSGSINEQFF. DNA for the CDR3: TGTGCCAGCAGTCCTCTTAGCGGGAGTATCAATGAGCAGTTCTTC. V usage is TRBV6-5 and J usage is TRBJ2-1; TRBD2 matches 9 bases. Germline lookup yields CDR1 MNHEY and CDR2 SVGAGI. J was trimmed by 6 bases and V by 5 bases; bases with no gene match: 8. The CDR3 is made up of 15 amino acids.

The genes are TRBV30 and TRBJ2-3; D remains unclear. The CDR3 extends over 15 amino acids. Germline V gene data show CDR1 as GTSNPN and CDR2 as SVGIG (reference sequence). Trimming pared 2 bases from V and 0 bases from J, leaving 12 bases between. The CDR3 reads CAWSSKTLSTDTQYF. Written as DNA, the CDR3 is TGTGCCTGGAGTTCCAAGACTCTAAGCACAGATACGCAGTATTTT.

This clone appeared a few times. The chain has TRBV5-1 and TRBJ2-5, with 12 bases fitting TRBD2. The germline gives CDR1 SGHRS, CDR2 YFSETQ. V lost 4 bases and J lost 6; bases outside the gene matches: 10. The CDR3 sequence is 16 residues long. CDR3 in amino acids: CASSPRITSGGKTQYF. The CDR3 nucleotides read TGCGCCAGCAGCCCTCGGATTACTAGCGGGGGGAAGACCCAGTACTTC.

This chain connects TRBV5-4 to TRBJ2-7; D is ambiguous. This CDR3 is 12 amino acids long. The germline V and J ends were trimmed by 2 bases and 3 bases, with 6 bases remaining between them. Germline V gene lookup returns CDR1 SGHNT and CDR2 YYREEE (reference sequence). The CDR3 loop is CASSFGIYEQYF. CDR3 nucleotides: TGTGCCAGCAGCTTCGGAATCTACGAGCAGTACTTC.